This TCR beta chain came from a study of sequential checkpoint blockade in melanoma. The overall study: Each arm's sequence ended with maintenance nivolumab. TCRβ was sequenced from DNA of approximately 91 pretreatment tumors. Over 20 patients had matched tumor biopsies before treatment and at week 13 after nivolumab or ipilimumab alone. General study findings and limits: About 30 times likelier clinical benefit followed increased tumor T-cell fraction and clonality.

The CDR3 loop spans 16 amino acids. Germline V lookup: CDR1 MNHGY, CDR2 SAAAGT. Trimming took 7 bases from V and 1 from J, leaving 17 bases between them. This clone is categorized as medium-sized (0.01 to 0.1%). Antigen: not known. Treatment given: randomized to nivolumab then ipilimumab (arm A) or the reverse (arm B). Repertoires were generated with immunoSEQ multiplex PCR, while TCRdb's copy carries only in-frame clones and drops some. Of about 4,400 clones listed, about 25% were seen once; the top ten hold around 15%. The input for sequencing was tumor tissue (inferred from file names), taken from a patient given nivolumab and ipilimumab in sequence. The clonotype originates from a human donor with melanoma. V and J are TRBV6-8 and TRBJ1-5; D not certain. This CDR3 is CASTQKAGGSNQPQHF. CDR3 DNA: TGTGCCAGCACCCAGAAGGCGGGCGGGAGCAATCAGCCCCAGCATTTT.